The 16 T cell receptor beta chains below all came from one sample that was sequenced in a study of T cells in Graves' hyperthyroidism and ophthalmopathy. Amplification targeted TCR beta CDR3 regions from RNA transcripts. Using the HTBI primer set, a first-round RT-PCR was run on the TCR CDR3. MiXCR, run by TCRdb on the multiplex PCR reads, gives a single entry per CDR3 protein. The sample carries approximately 620,000 distinct CDR3 sequences, more than 11% recorded once. Material: blood. The source is a woman in her twenties or thirties with Graves' hyperthyroidism that later progressed to Graves' ophthalmopathy.

With regard to this clonotype: Given a much more abundant clone one base away, this may be a read error. It is unclear where the CDR3 begins or ends on the DNA, so no DNA is shown, and the CDR3 is as TCRdb lists it. V and J are TRBV12-3 or TRBV12-4 and TRBJ2-5; no DNA check was done on the table's D call, TRBD1. The CDR3 region is 15 residues in length, termini included. CDR3 in amino acids: CASSSSDRAGETQYF.

The chain carries TRBV5-6 and TRBJ2-5; unclear D gene. The germline V gene has CDR1 SGHDT and CDR2 YYEEEE. The CDR3 totals 13 residues. With 8 bases removed from V and 0 bases from J, the gap between germline ends came to 11 bases. CDR3 sequence (DNA): TGTGCCAGTGGCCGGCGGAACCAAGAGACCCAGTACTTC. This codes for CASGRRNQETQYF. Looking up the rest from reference TRBV5-6 and TRBJ2-5 gives the full variable domain: DAGVTQSPTHLIKTRGQQVTLRCSPKSGHDTVSWYQQALGQGPQFIFQYYEEEERQRGNFPDRFSGHQFPNYSSELNVNALLLGDSALYLCASGRRNQETQYFGPGTRLLVL.

Many counts were recorded for this clonotype. The J gene is TRBJ2-1, the V gene TRBV7-2; D may correspond to TRBD1 or TRBD2 (5 bases each). The CDR3 is 12 amino acids. V lost 8 bases and J lost 13, with 18 bases in between. Germline V gene lookup returns CDR1 SGHTA and CDR2 FQGNSA. CDR3 bases: TGTGCCAGCTCCAGGGACGGGTCTGAACAGTTCTTC. Translating it yields CASSRDGSEQFF.

This clonotype appeared many times. This chain links TRBV28 with TRBJ1-4; TRBD1 matches 7 bases. This CDR3 region has 15 residues. Unmatched junction bases numbered 8, after V lost 4 bases and J lost 6 bases. CDR1 is MDHEN, CDR2 SYDVKM, per germline. The CDR3 sequence is CASSSRQGADEKLFF. The CDR3 DNA reads as TGTGCCAGCAGTTCTCGACAGGGAGCGGATGAAAAACTGTTTTTT.

This clonotype occurred many times. This rearrangement joins TRBV12-3 or TRBV12-4 to TRBJ2-3, with no clear D. V lost 4 bases to trimming and J lost 0 bases, with 11 bases between them. This CDR3 is built from 15 residues. The CDR3 region is CASSSRITSTDTQYF. The CDR3 DNA is TGTGCCAGCAGTTCGCGGATTACTAGCACAGATACGCAGTATTTT.

This clonotype has a count of ten or more. This chain links TRBV3-1 with TRBJ2-5; D is unclear. The CDR3 is 13 residues long. The germline V gene has CDR1 LGHDT and CDR2 YNNKEL (reference sequence). V was shortened by 1 base and J by 7 bases, with 10 bases between the two germline ends. The CDR3 DNA reads TGTGCCAGCAGCCAAGTCTACTCCGGGACCCAGTACTTC. Translating gives CASSQVYSGTQYF.

This clonotype was seen more than once but under ten times. The V and J genes are TRBV25-1 and TRBJ1-3; maybe TRBD1 (5 bases). Germline V gene data show CDR1 as MGHDK and CDR2 as SYGVNS. This CDR3 contains 15 residues. V lost 6 bases, J lost 2 bases, and 14 bases lay in between. CDR3: CASRGIGDPGNTIYF. The CDR3 region has the DNA TGTGCCAGCAGGGGAATCGGGGACCCTGGAAACACCATATATTTT.

The gene calls are TRBV6-4 and TRBJ2-3, with 8 bases fitting TRBD2. Per germline, CDR1 MRHNA and CDR2 SNTAGT. CDR3 length equals 17 residues. Trimming took 5 bases from V and 2 from J; bases not matched to a gene: 12. CDR3 protein: CASSKSPAGVPTDTQYF. The CDR3 bases are TGTGCCAGCAGTAAAAGTCCAGCGGGAGTCCCCACAGATACGCAGTATTTT.

This clonotype occurred many times. V and J are TRBV25-1 and TRBJ1-5, with a weak D call TRBD1 (5 bases). The germline CDR1 and CDR2 sequences are MGHDK and SYGVNS. Trimming pared 3 bases from V and 3 bases from J, leaving 15 bases between. This CDR3 contains 16 residues. This CDR3 is CASSDPSGPINQPQHF. The CDR3 DNA sequence: TGTGCCAGCAGTGACCCCTCGGGACCGATCAATCAGCCCCAGCATTTT.

In this sample, this clonotype turned up many times. V and J are TRBV11-2 and TRBJ1-5; the D is unclear. Trimming left V 5 bases short and J 1 base short, with 12 bases between. The CDR3 is made up of 15 amino acids. The V gene's germline CDR1 is SGHAT and CDR2 FQNNGV. In DNA, the CDR3 is TGTGCCAGCAGCCCTGGTCAGTTAAGCAATCAGCCCCAGCATTTT. Protein: CASSPGQLSNQPQHF.

This clonotype was observed at least ten times. The chain couples TRBV28 to TRBJ1-6; weak D call: TRBD1 (6 bases). V gave up 3 bases and J gave up 7 bases, with 16 bases separating them. This CDR3 comprises 16 residues. Germline CDR1 reads MDHEN; CDR2 reads SYDVKM. CDR3 DNA: TGTGCCAGCAGTTTGGCTGTGGGGGCGGCAAATTCACCCCTCCACTTT. This sequence encodes CASSLAVGAANSPLHF. The full variable domain, with the rest looked up from reference TRBV28 and TRBJ1-6, is DVKVTQSSRYLVKRTGEKVFLECVQDMDHENMFWYRQDPGLGLRLIYFSYDVKMKEKGDIPEGYSVSREKKERFSLILESASTNQTSMYLCASSLAVGAANSPLHFGNGTRLTVT.

The chain employs TRBV12-3 or TRBV12-4 and TRBJ1-5; 9 nucleotides line up with TRBD1. The CDR3 loop spans 14 amino acids. With 8 bases clipped from V and 3 bases from J, the junction kept 5 bases outside the gene matches. CDR3 region: CASGGTGNNQPQHF. The CDR3 region has the DNA TGTGCCAGCGGGGGGACAGGGAACAATCAGCCCCAGCATTTT.

This sequence joins TRBV12-3 or TRBV12-4 and TRBJ1-1, with D perhaps TRBD1 (6 bases). CDR3 length equals 14 residues. The V end was cut by 6 bases, the J end by 1 base, with 12 bases between. This CDR3 is CASSGDTANTEAFF. The CDR3 DNA reads as TGTGCCAGCAGCGGGGACACAGCGAACACTGAAGCTTTCTTT.

This clonotype showed up many times. This chain connects TRBV12-3 or TRBV12-4 to TRBJ2-7; 10 nucleotides align to TRBD2. With V trimmed by 2 bases and J by 2 bases, 6 bases remained unmatched. The CDR3 totals 16 residues. The chain's CDR3 is CASSLKGLAVTYEQYF. The CDR3 DNA follows: TGTGCCAGCAGTTTAAAAGGACTAGCGGTTACCTACGAGCAGTACTTC.

This clonotype was counted at least ten times. This CDR3 is CSARDQGTYEQYF. Written as DNA, the CDR3 is TGCAGTGCTAGAGACCAGGGGACCTACGAGCAGTACTTC. This chain joins TRBV20-1 and TRBJ2-7; possibly TRBD1 for D (6 bases). V lost 0 bases and J lost 2, with 8 bases in between. Germline V lookup: CDR1 DFQATT, CDR2 SNEGSKA (reference sequence). This CDR3 has 13 residues.

This clonotype has ten or more counts. This chain links TRBV12-5 with TRBJ1-2, with a tentative D call TRBD1 (5 bases). In germline, CDR1 is LGHNT, CDR2 FRNRAP. The V and J ends lost 2 bases and 8 bases respectively, with 12 bases between them. The CDR3 loop spans 13 amino acids. This chain's CDR3 is CASGLFGARGYTF. The CDR3 bases are TGTGCTAGTGGTTTGTTTGGGGCGCGGGGCTACACCTTC.